Described below is a single T cell receptor beta chain sequence and its context. The antigen is undetermined. This entry belongs to a study of shared clonotypes between healthy human individuals. Germline V gene data show CDR1 as KGHSH and CDR2 as LQKENI. The CDR3 has 14 amino acids. Trimming pared 1 base from V and 2 bases from J, leaving 7 bases between. Study findings and constraints: Researchers sampled only blood; tissue repertoires likely differ.

Here immunoSEQ multiplex PCR was the method, and the copy in TCRdb shows in-frame clones only, minus some. The data contain roughly 2.5 million clones, approximately 90% of them singletons. The chain employs TRBV18 and TRBJ2-3; D gene unclear. Sequencing used naive CD4+ T cells sorted from blood. Described subset: CD45RA+ positively selected. This clonotype originated in a man younger than 35 in good health. In nucleotides, the CDR3 is TGTGCCAGCTCACCACAACCGAACACAGATACGCAGTATTTT. It encodes CASSPQPNTDTQYF.